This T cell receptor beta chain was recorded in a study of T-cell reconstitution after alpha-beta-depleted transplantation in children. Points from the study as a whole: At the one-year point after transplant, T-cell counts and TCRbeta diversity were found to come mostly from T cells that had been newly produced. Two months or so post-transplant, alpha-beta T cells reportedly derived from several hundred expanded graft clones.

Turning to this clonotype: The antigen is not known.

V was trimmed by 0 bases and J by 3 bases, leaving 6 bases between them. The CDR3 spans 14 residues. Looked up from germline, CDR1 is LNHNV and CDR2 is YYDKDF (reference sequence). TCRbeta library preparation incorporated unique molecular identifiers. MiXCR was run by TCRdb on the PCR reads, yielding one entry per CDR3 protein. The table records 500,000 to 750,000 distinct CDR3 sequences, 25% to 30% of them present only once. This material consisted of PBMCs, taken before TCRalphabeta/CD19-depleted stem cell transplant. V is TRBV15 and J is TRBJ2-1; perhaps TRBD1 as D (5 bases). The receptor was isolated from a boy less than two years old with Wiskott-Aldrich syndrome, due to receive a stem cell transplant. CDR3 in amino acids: CATSRDRGYNEQFF. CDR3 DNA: TGTGCCACCAGCAGAGATAGGGGCTACAATGAGCAGTTCTTC.